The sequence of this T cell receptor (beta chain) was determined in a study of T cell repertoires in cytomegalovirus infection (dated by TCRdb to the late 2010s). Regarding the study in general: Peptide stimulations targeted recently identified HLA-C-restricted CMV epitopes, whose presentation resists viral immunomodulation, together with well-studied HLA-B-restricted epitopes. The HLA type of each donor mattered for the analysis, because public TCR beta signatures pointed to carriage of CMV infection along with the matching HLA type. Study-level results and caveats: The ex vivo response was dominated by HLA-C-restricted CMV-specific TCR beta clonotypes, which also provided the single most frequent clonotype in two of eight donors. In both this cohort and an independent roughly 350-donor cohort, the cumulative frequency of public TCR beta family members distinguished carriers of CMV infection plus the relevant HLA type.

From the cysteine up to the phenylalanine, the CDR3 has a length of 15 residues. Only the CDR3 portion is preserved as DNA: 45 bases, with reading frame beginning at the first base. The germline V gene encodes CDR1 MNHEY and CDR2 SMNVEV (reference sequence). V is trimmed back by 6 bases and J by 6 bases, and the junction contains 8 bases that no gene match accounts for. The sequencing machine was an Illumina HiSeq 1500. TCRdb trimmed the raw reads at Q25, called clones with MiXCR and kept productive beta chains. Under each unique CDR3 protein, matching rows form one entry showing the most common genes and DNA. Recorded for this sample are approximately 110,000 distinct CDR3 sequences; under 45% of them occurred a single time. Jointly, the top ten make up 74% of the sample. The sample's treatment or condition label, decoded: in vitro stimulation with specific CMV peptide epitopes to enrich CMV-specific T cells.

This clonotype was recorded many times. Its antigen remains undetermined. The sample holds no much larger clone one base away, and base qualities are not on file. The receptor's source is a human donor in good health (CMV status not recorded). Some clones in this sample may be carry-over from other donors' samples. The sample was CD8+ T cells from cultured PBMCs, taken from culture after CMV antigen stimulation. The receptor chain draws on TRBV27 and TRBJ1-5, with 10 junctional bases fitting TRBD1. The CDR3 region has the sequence CASRRGTGAAQPQHF. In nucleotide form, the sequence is TGTGCCAGCAGGAGGGGGACAGGGGCTGCTCAGCCCCAGCATTTT.